Listed below are T cell receptor beta chains from one sample, sequenced in a study of cytomegalovirus exposure and HLA in healthy donors. Data came from immunoSEQ multiplex PCR; TCRdb stores just in-frame clones and leaves some out. The table has 85,000 to 130,000 clones, 75% to 80% seen once. Sample: PBMCs. These receptors all stem from a man aged 55 to 69 in good health and CMV-seropositive. Both conserved end residues are part of each CDR3. Fields, in order: V gene, CDR3 protein.

>TRBV7-9
CASSLGTSGDNQETQYF
>TRBV5-4
CASSLEATTNTEAFF
>TRBV7-9
CASSLGSGGSSYEQYF
>TRBV7-2
CASSAGARTDTQYF
>TRBV27
CASSSLGGANSPLHF
>TRBV11-2
CASTARTGEYYEQYF
>TRBV12-2
CASRLAFGRRLAKNIQYF
>TRBV5-1
CASSSTRTGSTF
>TRBV9
CASSAQGAGNNEQFF
>TRBV5-4
CASSLGPGGTEAFF
>TRBV4-2
CASSQPAGGQTGELFF
>TRBV5-1
CASSLGVPWGADTQYF
>TRBV2
CASSVFGTGEIQGDYEQYF
>TRBV5-8
CASSLGSGNNEQFF
>TRBV7-2
CASSPGDTEAFF
>TRBV5-1
CASRDRGQNTEAFF
>TRBV27
CASSLASGQPQHF
>TRBV4-3
CASSPGQGSGYTF
>TRBV6-4
CAISESEGAQETQYF
>TRBV5-1
CASSPTADYGYTF
>TRBV25-1
CASQFFSGTALRVFF
>TRBV2
CASGDSRSGNTIYF
>TRBV18
CASSFFRDRGDGYTF
>TRBV5-1
CASSLVSGVYGYTF
>TRBV18
CASSPGTDSNQPQHF
>TRBV2
CASRKGGTTEAFF
>TRBV2
CASSARLAGTDTQYF
>TRBV19
CASRKPMGAYGYTF
>TRBV4-3
CASSHGGQFEKLFF
>TRBV10-2
CASSGGSTEAFF
>TRBV21-1
CASSRKGILNTEAFF
>TRBV5-4
CASSLGGGRGEQFF
>TRBV5-8
CASSLGWQGRTEAFF
>TRBV5-1
CASSPDGGRGELFF
>TRBV9
CASSTNVLAGGNIQYF
>TRBV29-1
CSDTSGTANQPQHF
>TRBV9
CASSVGQVSYEQYF
>TRBV19
CASSIGRGFMEETQYF
>TRBV7-9
CASQLVGGEQPQHF
>TRBV19
CASSIWDRGRPEQFF
>TRBV10-3
CAISDLQDNNEQFF
>TRBV6-5
CASSWTGFSNQPQHF
>TRBV7-3
CASSLTGTGELFF
>TRBV7-9
CASSAQILNYGYTF
>TRBV28
CASSGQDTEAFF
>TRBV29-1
CSVSGASTDTQYF
>TRBV6-1
CASSPRDRGAYEQYF
>TRBV10-2
CASRYRGAEAFF
>TRBV10-3
CAIEGAMGNEQFF
>TRBV5-1
CASSLPGQTTYEQYF
>TRBV5-4
CASSPTRDRDEYF
>TRBV28
CASSLSPPGGPGYEQYF
>TRBV29-1
CSVAGLANYGYTF
>TRBV18
CASSPRVGNEKLFF